This T cell receptor beta chain was found in a study of the immune and genomic landscape of osteosarcoma. On the study more broadly: Just under 80% presented with localized disease at diagnosis. Study-wide findings and caveats: Productive clonality stayed low overall, though C3 exceeded C1. Limited clonal expansion was suggested by productive clonality averaging around 0.09, maximum 0.3.

TCRdb's copy holds only in-frame clones and misses some; the assay was immunoSEQ multiplex PCR. The data contain approximately 9,400 clones, approximately 71% of them singletons. This clone was seen more than once but under ten times. Its target is unknown. This CDR3 is 17 amino acids long. Between the trimmed V and J ends, which lost 4 bases and 0 bases, there was a span of 17 bases. CDR1 is SGDLS, CDR2 YYNGEE, per germline. The post-treatment osteosarcoma tumors were primary, local recurrence or metastasis specimens from poor-prognosis patients. This clonotype was obtained from a human donor with osteosarcoma. This chain connects TRBV9 to TRBJ2-1; possible D gene TRBD2, 6 bases. Sequenced: osteosarcoma tumor tissue from the lung. CDR3 in DNA: TGTGCCAGCAGCTTAAGTAGCGGTCCTTCCTCCTACAATGAGCAGTTCTTC. Encoded protein: CASSLSSGPSSYNEQFF.